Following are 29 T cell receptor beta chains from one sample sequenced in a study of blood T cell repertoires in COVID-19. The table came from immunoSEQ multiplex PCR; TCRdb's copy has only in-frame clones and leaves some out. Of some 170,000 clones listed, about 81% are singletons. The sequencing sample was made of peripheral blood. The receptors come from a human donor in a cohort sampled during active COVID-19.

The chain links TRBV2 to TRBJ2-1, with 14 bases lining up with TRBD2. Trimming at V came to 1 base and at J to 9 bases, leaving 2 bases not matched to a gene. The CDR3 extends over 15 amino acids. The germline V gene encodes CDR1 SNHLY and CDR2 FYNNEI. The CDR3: CASSEGGLAGGEQFF. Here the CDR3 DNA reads TGTGCCAGCAGTGAAGGTGGACTAGCGGGGGGTGAGCAGTTCTTC.

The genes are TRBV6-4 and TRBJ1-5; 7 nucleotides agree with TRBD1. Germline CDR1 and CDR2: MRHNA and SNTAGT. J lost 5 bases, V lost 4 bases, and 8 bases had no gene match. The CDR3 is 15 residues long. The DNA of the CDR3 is TGTGCCAGCAGTGGCCGTGGCAGGGGGTATCAGCCCCAGCATTTT. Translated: CASSGRGRGYQPQHF.

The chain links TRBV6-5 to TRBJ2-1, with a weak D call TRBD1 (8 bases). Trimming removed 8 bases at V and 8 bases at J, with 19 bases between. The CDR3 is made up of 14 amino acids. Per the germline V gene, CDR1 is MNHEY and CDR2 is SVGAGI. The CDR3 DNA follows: TGTGCCAGCCAACAGGGGGGCGGGGGATATGAGCAGTTCTTC. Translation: CASQQGGGGYEQFF.

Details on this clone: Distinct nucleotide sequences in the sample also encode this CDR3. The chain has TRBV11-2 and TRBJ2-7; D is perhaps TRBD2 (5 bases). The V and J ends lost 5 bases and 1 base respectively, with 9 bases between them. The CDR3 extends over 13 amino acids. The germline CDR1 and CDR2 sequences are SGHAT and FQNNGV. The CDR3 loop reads CASSPGGSYEQYF. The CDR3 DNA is TGTGCCAGCAGCCCCGGCGGGTCCTACGAGCAGTACTTC.

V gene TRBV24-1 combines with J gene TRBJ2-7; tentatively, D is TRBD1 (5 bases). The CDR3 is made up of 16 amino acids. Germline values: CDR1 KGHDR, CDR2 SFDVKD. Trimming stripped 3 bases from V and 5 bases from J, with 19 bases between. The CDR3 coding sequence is TGTGCCACCAGTGATCCAGGACACGACCGAGTCAACGAGCAGTACTTC. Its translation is CATSDPGHDRVNEQYF.

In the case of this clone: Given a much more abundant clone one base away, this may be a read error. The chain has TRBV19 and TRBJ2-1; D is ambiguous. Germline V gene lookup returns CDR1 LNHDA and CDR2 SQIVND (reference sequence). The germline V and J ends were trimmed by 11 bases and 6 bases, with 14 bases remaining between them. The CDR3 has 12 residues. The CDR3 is CAAADWSNEQFF. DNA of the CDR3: TGTGCCGCTGCCGACTGGAGCAATGAGCAGTTCTTC. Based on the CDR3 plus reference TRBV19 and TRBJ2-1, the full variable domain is DGGITQSPKYLFRKEGQNVTLSCEQNLNHDAMYWYRQDPGQGLRLIYYSQIVNDFQKGDIAEGYSVSREKKESFPLTVTSAQKNPTAFYLCAAADWSNEQFFGPGTRLTVL.

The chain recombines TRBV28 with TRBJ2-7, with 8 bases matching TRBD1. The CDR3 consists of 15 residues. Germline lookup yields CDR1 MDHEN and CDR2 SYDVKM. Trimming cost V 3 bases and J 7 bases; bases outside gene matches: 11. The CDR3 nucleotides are TGTGCCAGCAGTTTCCCCGGACAGGGTAGGGGTGAGCAGTACTTC. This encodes CASSFPGQGRGEQYF. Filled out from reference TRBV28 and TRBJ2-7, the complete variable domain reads DVKVTQSSRYLVKRTGEKVFLECVQDMDHENMFWYRQDPGLGLRLIYFSYDVKMKEKGDIPEGYSVSREKKERFSLILESASTNQTSMYLCASSFPGQGRGEQYFGPGTRLTVT.

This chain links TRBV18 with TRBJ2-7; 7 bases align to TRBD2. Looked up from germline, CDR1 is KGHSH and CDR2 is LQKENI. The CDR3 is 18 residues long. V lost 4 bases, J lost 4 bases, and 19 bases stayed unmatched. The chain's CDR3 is CASSREPVWREGRYEQYF. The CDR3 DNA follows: TGTGCCAGCTCACGAGAACCCGTTTGGAGGGAGGGTAGATACGAGCAGTACTTC.

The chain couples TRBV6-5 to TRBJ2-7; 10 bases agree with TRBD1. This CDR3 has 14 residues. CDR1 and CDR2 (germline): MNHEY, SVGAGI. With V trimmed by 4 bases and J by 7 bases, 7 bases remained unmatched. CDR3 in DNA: TGTGCCAGCAGTTGGTGGACAGGGGGATGGGAGCAGTACTTC. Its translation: CASSWWTGGWEQYF.

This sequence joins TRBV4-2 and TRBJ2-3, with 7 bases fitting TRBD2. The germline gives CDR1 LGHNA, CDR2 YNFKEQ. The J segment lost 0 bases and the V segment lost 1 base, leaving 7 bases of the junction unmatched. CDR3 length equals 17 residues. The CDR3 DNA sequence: TGTGCCAGCAGCCAAGGAGGGAGGGGATCAAGCACAGATACGCAGTATTTT. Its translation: CASSQGGRGSSTDTQYF.

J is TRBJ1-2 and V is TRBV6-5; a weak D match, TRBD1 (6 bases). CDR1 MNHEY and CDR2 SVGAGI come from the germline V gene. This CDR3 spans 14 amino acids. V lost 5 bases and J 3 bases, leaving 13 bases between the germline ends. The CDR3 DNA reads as TGTGCCAGCAGTCCCGGGGGGCGATACTATGGCTACACCTTC. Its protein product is CASSPGGRYYGYTF.

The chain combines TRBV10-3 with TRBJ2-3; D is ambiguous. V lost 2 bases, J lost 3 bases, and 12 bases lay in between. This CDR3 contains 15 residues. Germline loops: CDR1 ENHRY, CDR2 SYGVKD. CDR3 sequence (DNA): TGTGCCATCAGTGAGATACAGATATTAACAGATACGCAGTATTTT. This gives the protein CAISEIQILTDTQYF.

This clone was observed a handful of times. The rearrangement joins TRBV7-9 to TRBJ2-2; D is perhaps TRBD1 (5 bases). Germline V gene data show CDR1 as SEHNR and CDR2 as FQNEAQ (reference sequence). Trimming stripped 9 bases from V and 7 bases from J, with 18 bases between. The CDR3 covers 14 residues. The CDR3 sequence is CASQSSGIDGELFF. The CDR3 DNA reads TGTGCCAGTCAGTCATCAGGGATCGACGGGGAGCTGTTTTTT.

In nucleotides, the CDR3 is TGCGCCAGCAGCCAAGATGGGCACACCGGAGGGGCCAACGTCCTGACTTTC. Protein sequence: CASSQDGHTGGANVLTF. The gene calls are TRBV4-3 and TRBJ2-6; D call uncertain. V was cut by 0 bases and J by 4 bases, with 13 bases left in between. CDR3 length: 17 residues. Germline values: CDR1 LGHNA, CDR2 YSLEER.

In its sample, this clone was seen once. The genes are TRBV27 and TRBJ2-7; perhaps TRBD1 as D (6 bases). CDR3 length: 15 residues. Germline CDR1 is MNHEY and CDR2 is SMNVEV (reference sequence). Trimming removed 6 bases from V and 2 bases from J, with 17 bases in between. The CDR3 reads CASSSPGQPPYEQYF. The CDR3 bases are TGTGCCAGCAGCTCACCGGGACAACCTCCCTACGAGCAGTACTTC.

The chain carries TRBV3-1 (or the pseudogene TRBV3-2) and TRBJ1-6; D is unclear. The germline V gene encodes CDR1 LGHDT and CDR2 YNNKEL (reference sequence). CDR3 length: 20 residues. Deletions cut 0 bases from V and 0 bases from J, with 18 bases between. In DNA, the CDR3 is TGTGCCAGCAGCCAAGAATACCGAGAGTTTCCGGTCTCCTATAATTCACCCCTCCACTTT. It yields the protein CASSQEYREFPVSYNSPLHF.

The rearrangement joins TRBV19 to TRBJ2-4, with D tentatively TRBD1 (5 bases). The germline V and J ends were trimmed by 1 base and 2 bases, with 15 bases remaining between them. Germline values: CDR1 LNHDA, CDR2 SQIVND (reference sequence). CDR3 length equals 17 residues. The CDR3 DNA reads TGTGCCAGTAGTATAGGGGGCCTTCTTGCTCCCAAAAACATTCAGTACTTC. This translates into CASSIGGLLAPKNIQYF.

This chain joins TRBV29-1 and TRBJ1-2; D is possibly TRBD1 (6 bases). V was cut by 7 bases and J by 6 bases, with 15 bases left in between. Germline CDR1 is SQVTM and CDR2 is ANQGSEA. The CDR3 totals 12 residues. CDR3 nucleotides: TGCAGCGCCCTAGGGGGGGTCCATGGCTACACCTTC. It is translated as CSALGGVHGYTF.

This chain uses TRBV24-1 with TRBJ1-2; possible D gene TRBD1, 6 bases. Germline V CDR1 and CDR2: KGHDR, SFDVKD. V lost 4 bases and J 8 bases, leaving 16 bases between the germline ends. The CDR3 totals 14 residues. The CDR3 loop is CATSDRGGGEGYTF. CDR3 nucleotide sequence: TGTGCCACCAGTGACCGAGGGGGGGGTGAAGGCTACACCTTC.

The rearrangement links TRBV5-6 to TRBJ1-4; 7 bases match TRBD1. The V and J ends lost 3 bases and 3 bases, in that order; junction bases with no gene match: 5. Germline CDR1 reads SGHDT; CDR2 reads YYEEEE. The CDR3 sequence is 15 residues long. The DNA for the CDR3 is TGTGCCAGCAGCTCGCAGGGGGGAGCTAATGAAAAACTGTTTTTT. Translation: CASSSQGGANEKLFF. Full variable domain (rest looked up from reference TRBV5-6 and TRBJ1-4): DAGVTQSPTHLIKTRGQQVTLRCSPKSGHDTVSWYQQALGQGPQFIFQYYEEEERQRGNFPDRFSGHQFPNYSSELNVNALLLGDSALYLCASSSQGGANEKLFFGSGTQLSVL.

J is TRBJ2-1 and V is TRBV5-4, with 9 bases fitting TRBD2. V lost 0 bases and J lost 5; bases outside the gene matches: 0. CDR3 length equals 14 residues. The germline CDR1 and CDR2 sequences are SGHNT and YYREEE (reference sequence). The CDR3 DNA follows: TGTGCCAGCAGCTTGGGACTAGCGGACAATGAGCAGTTCTTC. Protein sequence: CASSLGLADNEQFF.

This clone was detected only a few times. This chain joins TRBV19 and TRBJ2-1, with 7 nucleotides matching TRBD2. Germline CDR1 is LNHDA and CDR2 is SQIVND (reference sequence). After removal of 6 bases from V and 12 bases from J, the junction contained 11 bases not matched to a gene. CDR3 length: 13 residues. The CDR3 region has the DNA TGTGCCAGTAGCCTGGAGGCGGGGGAGAGGCAGTTCTTC. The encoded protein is CASSLEAGERQFF.

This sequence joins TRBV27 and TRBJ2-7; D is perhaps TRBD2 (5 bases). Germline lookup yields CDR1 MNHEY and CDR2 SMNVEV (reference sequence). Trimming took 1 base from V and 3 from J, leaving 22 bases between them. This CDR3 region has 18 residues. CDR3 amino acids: CASSLLRSLAGENYEQYF. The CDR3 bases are TGTGCCAGCAGTTTATTAAGATCCTTAGCCGGGGAAAACTACGAGCAGTACTTC.

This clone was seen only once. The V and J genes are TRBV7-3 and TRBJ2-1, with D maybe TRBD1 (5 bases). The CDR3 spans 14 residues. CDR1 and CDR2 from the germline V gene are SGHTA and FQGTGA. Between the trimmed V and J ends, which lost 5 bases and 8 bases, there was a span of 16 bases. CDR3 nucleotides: TGTGCCAGCAGCACCTACCCGTTCAGGGATGAGCAGTTCTTC. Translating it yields CASSTYPFRDEQFF. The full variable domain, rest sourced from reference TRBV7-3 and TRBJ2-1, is GAGVSQTPSNKVTEKGKYVELRCDPISGHTALYWYRQSLGQGPEFLIYFQGTGAADDSGLPNDRFFAVRPEGSVSTLKIQRTERGDSAVYLCASSTYPFRDEQFFGPGTRLTVL.

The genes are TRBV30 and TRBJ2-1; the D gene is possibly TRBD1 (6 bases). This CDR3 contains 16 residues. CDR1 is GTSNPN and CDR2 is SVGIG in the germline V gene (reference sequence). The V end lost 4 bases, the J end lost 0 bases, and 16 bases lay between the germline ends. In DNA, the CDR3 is TGTGCCTGGACAGGGGATCTACTTAGCTCCTACAATGAGCAGTTCTTC. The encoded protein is CAWTGDLLSSYNEQFF.

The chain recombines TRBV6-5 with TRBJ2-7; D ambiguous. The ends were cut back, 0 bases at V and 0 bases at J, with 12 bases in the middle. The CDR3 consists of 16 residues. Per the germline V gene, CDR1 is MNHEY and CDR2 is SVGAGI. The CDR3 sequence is CASSYSRQSSSYEQYF. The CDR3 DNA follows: TGTGCCAGCAGTTACTCGAGGCAGTCTAGCTCCTACGAGCAGTACTTC.

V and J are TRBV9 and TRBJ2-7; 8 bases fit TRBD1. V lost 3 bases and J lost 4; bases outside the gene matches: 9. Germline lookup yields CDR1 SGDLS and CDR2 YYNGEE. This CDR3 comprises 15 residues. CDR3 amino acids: CASSGGQDLFYEQYF. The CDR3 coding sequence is TGTGCCAGCAGCGGGGGACAGGACCTCTTTTACGAGCAGTACTTC.

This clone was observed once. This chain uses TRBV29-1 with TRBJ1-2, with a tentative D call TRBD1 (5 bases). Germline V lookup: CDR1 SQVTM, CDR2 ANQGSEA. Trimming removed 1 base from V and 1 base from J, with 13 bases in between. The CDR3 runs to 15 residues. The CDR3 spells CSVEGEAGLNYGYTF. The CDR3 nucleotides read TGCAGCGTTGAAGGGGAGGCAGGGCTTAACTATGGCTACACCTTC.

CDR3 bases: TGCAGCGTTGATCTCTCCCGGGATAAAAATTATGGCTACACCTTC. This codes for CSVDLSRDKNYGYTF. The chain combines TRBV29-1 with TRBJ1-2; unclear D gene. Between the trimmed V and J ends, which lost 3 bases and 5 bases, there was a span of 19 bases. The CDR3 loop spans 15 amino acids. Germline CDR1 is SQVTM and CDR2 is ANQGSEA.